This T cell receptor (beta chain) was documented in a study of brain T cells in children with intractable seizures. Assay used: immunoSEQ multiplex PCR; TCRdb lists only in-frame clones, some missing. The sample lists approximately 330,000 clones, over 90% occurring once. As for time point: blood from clinic visit 5 months post-surgery; TSC patient then seizure free. The CDR3 spans 17 residues. The V gene lost 4 bases and the J gene lost 0 bases, with 18 bases spanning the gap. The germline V gene encodes CDR1 SGHVS and CDR2 FNYEAQ. Study-level points and caveats: Pre-surgery blood may have been undersampled, hiding some clones. Viral specificity was inferred only from CDR3 similarity; HCMV serostatus was unknown.

In regard to this clone: The antigen remains undetermined.

Sequences were derived from peripheral blood, sampled 5 to 6 months after surgery. The chain carries TRBV7-6 and TRBJ1-1; D unresolved. The TCR originated in a boy less than two years old with tuberous sclerosis and intractable seizures. The CDR3 here is CASSSRDGPALNTEAFF. CDR3 nucleotide sequence: TGTGCCAGCAGCTCCCGTGATGGTCCGGCTCTGAACACTGAAGCTTTCTTT.